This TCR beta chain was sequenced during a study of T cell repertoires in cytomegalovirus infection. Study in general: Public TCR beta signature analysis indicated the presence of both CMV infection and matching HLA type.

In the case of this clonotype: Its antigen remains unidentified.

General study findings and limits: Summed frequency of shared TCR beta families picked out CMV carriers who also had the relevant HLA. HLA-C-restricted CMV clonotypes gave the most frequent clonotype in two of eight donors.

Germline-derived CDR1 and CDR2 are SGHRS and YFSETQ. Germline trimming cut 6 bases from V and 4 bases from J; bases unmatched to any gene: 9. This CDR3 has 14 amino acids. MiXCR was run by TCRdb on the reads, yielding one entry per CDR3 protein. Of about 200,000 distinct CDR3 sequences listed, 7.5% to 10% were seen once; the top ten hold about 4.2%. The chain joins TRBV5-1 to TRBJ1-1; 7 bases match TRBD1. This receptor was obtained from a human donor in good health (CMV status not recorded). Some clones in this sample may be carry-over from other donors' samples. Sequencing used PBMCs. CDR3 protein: CASTGRQGGTEAFF. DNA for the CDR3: TGCGCCAGCACCGGCCGACAGGGCGGCACTGAAGCTTTCTTT.